One and the same sample provided the 30 T cell receptor beta chains below, sequenced in a study of blood T cell repertoires in COVID-19. Clones were sequenced by immunoSEQ multiplex PCR, and TCRdb holds only the in-frame ones, with some missing. This table holds some 290,000 clones, approximately 91% found once. Material: PBMCs or T cells enriched from blood (not recorded which). The receptors shown here come from a woman between 40 and 50 years old with acute COVID-19.

The chain carries TRBV28 and TRBJ2-3; no clear D. CDR3 length equals 11 residues. Germline CDR1 reads MDHEN; CDR2 reads SYDVKM. V lost 6 bases and J 5 bases, leaving 6 bases between the germline ends. CDR3 DNA: TGTGCCAGCAGATCCCGAGATACGCAGTATTTT. Amino acids: CASRSRDTQYF.

The sample holds one count of this clone. The chain couples TRBV3-1 (or the pseudogene TRBV3-2) to TRBJ1-1; D gene unclear. CDR3 size: 13 residues. V shed 4 bases and J shed 2 bases, with 8 bases lying between them. Germline lookup yields CDR1 LGHDT and CDR2 YNNKEL (reference sequence). The chain's CDR3 is CASSRAFNTEAFF. The CDR3 coding sequence is TGTGCCAGCAGCCGAGCCTTTAACACTGAAGCTTTCTTT.

V usage is TRBV7-2 and J usage is TRBJ1-4, with D perhaps TRBD1 (6 bases). Germline CDR1 SGHTA, CDR2 FQGNSA. The CDR3 spans 16 residues. V lost 5 bases, J lost 14 bases, and 27 bases lay in between. CDR3 in DNA: TGTGCCAGCAGCCCGGGGGGTGAGGGGGTAATGAAAAGGCTGTTTTTT. Amino acids: CASSPGGEGVMKRLFF.

This chain joins TRBV19 and TRBJ2-3, with 12 bases that match TRBD2. CDR3 length: 15 residues. Germline V gene sequence: CDR1 LNHDA, CDR2 SQIVND (reference sequence). With 6 bases clipped from V and 3 bases from J, the junction kept 4 bases outside the gene matches. DNA for the CDR3: TGTGCCAGTAGGCGACTAGCGGGAGCGACAGATACGCAGTATTTT. Amino acids: CASRRLAGATDTQYF.

In its sample, this clone was seen once. This sequence joins TRBV15 and TRBJ1-1; 7 positions match TRBD1. This CDR3 has 13 residues. Germline V lookup: CDR1 LNHNV, CDR2 YYDKDF (reference sequence). After removal of 0 bases from V and 7 bases from J, the junction contained 2 bases not matched to a gene. The DNA of the CDR3 is TGTGCCACCAGCAGAGACAGGGGGGATGAAGCTTTCTTT. Protein: CATSRDRGDEAFF. Supplemented by reference TRBV15 and TRBJ1-1, the full variable domain reads DAMVIQNPRYQVTQFGKPVTLSCSQTLNHNVMYWYQQKSSQAPKLLFHYYDKDFNNEADTPDNFQSRRPNTSFCFLDIRSPGLGDTAMYLCATSRDRGDEAFFGQGTRLTVV.

V gene TRBV4-3 combines with J gene TRBJ1-5, with D unresolved. Trimming cost V 0 bases and J 6 bases, with 6 bases left between them. From germline, CDR1 is LGHNA and CDR2 YSLEER. The CDR3 runs 13 residues. The CDR3 DNA is TGCGCCAGCAGCCAAGACTTGGCTCAGCCCCAGCATTTT. It translates to CASSQDLAQPQHF.

A single count supports this clone. This chain links TRBV7-9 with TRBJ1-2; 8 nucleotides match TRBD1. CDR1 is SEHNR and CDR2 is FQNEAQ in the germline V gene (reference sequence). J was trimmed by 8 bases and V by 1 base; bases with no gene match: 3. This CDR3 spans 13 amino acids. The DNA of the CDR3 is TGTGCCAGCAGCTTAGTCGACAGGGGCGGCTACACCTTC. It specifies CASSLVDRGGYTF.

J is TRBJ1-2 and V is TRBV18, with a weak D call TRBD1 (6 bases). The CDR3 extends over 13 amino acids. Trimming took off 2 bases at V and 6 bases at J, with 10 bases between the two ends. Germline lookup yields CDR1 KGHSH and CDR2 LQKENI. For the CDR3, the DNA is TGTGCCAGCTCACCAGGGAACAGGGATGGCTACACCTTC. This translates into CASSPGNRDGYTF. Filled out from reference TRBV18 and TRBJ1-2, the complete variable domain reads NAGVMQNPRHLVRRRGQEARLRCSPMKGHSHVYWYRQLPEEGLKFMVYLQKENIIDESGMPKERFSAEFPKEGPSILRIQQVVRGDSAAYFCASSPGNRDGYTFGSGTRLTVV.

The rearrangement uses TRBV19 and TRBJ1-4; D might be TRBD1 (5 bases). Germline values: CDR1 LNHDA, CDR2 SQIVND (reference sequence). The CDR3 contains 16 residues. The V gene lost 2 bases and the J gene lost 8 bases, with 18 bases spanning the gap. This CDR3 is CASSIRAQGGREKLFF. The DNA for the CDR3 is TGTGCCAGTAGTATAAGGGCGCAGGGCGGTAGGGAAAAACTGTTTTTT.

This chain connects TRBV13 to TRBJ2-3; 7 positions agree with TRBD1. The J segment lost 6 bases and the V segment lost 5 bases, leaving 8 bases of the junction unmatched. CDR1 PRHDT and CDR2 FYEKMQ come from the germline V gene (reference sequence). CDR3 length: 14 residues. Here the CDR3 DNA reads TGTGCCAGCAGCCAAGACAGGGTTCGGGATACGCAGTATTTT. Its protein is CASSQDRVRDTQYF.

The chain joins TRBV7-2 to TRBJ2-7; TRBD1 matches at 8 bases. V shed 3 bases and J 2 bases; nucleotides not matched to a gene: 6. The CDR3 covers 15 residues. Germline CDR1 reads SGHTA; CDR2 reads FQGNSA. The CDR3 DNA is TGTGCCAGCAGCTTCGGACAGGGACCTACCTACGAGCAGTACTTC. Protein: CASSFGQGPTYEQYF.

This sequence joins TRBV6-5 and TRBJ1-4, with TRBD1 matching over 7 bases. The CDR3 spans 15 residues. J lost 0 bases, V lost 10 bases, and 8 bases had no gene match. CDR1 MNHEY and CDR2 SVGAGI come from the germline V gene. Here the CDR3 DNA reads TGTGCCACCCGTCGGGACAGAGCAACTAATGAAAAACTGTTTTTT. Protein product: CATRRDRATNEKLFF.

The chain employs TRBV5-1 and TRBJ1-2; 7 bases are shared with TRBD1. V shed 3 bases and J 2 bases; nucleotides not matched to a gene: 4. This CDR3 contains 14 residues. CDR1 is SGHRS, CDR2 YFSETQ, per germline. The CDR3 DNA sequence: TGCGCCAGCAGCTCGCGACAGGGAAACTATGGCTACACCTTC. Translating gives CASSSRQGNYGYTF.

This clone was detected only once. This rearrangement joins TRBV6-5 to TRBJ2-1, with D possibly matching TRBD1 (5 bases). Trimming removed 6 bases from V and 6 bases from J, with 9 bases in between. CDR3 length: 12 amino acids. Germline CDR1 is MNHEY and CDR2 is SVGAGI. The CDR3: CASRSTGNEQFF. The DNA for the CDR3 is TGTGCCAGCAGATCAACAGGCAATGAGCAGTTCTTC.

The rearrangement joins TRBV10-1 to TRBJ2-1; a weak D match, TRBD2 (6 bases). The CDR3 extends over 12 amino acids. Between the trimmed V and J ends, which lost 8 bases and 7 bases, there was a span of 12 bases. Germline V lookup: CDR1 WNHNN, CDR2 SYGVQD (reference sequence). The CDR3 DNA sequence: TGCGCCAGCCGCTCACTAGCTAATGAGCAGTTCTTC. This gives the protein CASRSLANEQFF.

This clone was detected only once. The chain is built from TRBV29-1 and TRBJ2-1, with D tentatively TRBD2 (5 bases). Trimming removed 4 bases from V and 9 bases from J, with 7 bases in between. The germline V gene has CDR1 SQVTM and CDR2 ANQGSEA. The CDR3 spans 10 residues. CDR3 bases: TGCAGCGTTGTTGGAGGTGAGCAGTTCTTC. Protein sequence: CSVVGGEQFF.

V gene TRBV2 combines with J gene TRBJ1-2; maybe TRBD1 (5 bases). Trimming took 6 bases from V and 3 from J, leaving 11 bases between them. This CDR3 contains 13 residues. Germline CDR1 and CDR2: SNHLY and FYNNEI. The CDR3 is CASRRTGDYGYTF. The CDR3 DNA reads TGTGCCAGCAGGCGAACAGGCGACTATGGCTACACCTTC. Based on the CDR3 plus reference TRBV2 and TRBJ1-2, the full variable domain is EPEVTQTPSHQVTQMGQEVILRCVPISNHLYFYWYRQILGQKVEFLVSFYNNEISEKSEIFDDQFSVERPDGSNFTLKIRSTKLEDSAMYFCASRRTGDYGYTFGSGTRLTVV.

The chain joins TRBV5-4 to TRBJ1-2; 7 nucleotides align to TRBD1. This CDR3 comprises 13 residues. Germline V gene sequence: CDR1 SGHNT, CDR2 YYREEE (reference sequence). Trimming cost V 4 bases and J 4 bases; bases outside gene matches: 4. CDR3 region: CASSRGQSYGYTF. For the CDR3, the DNA is TGTGCCAGCAGCCGGGGACAGAGCTATGGCTACACCTTC. Drawing the rest from reference TRBV5-4 and TRBJ1-2, the complete variable domain is ETGVTQSPTHLIKTRGQQVTLRCSSQSGHNTVSWYQQALGQGPQFIFQYYREEENGRGNFPPRFSGLQFPNYSSELNVNALELDDSALYLCASSRGQSYGYTFGSGTRLTVV.

V gene TRBV6-6 combines with J gene TRBJ1-3; D possibly corresponds to TRBD1 (5 bases). Germline V CDR1 and CDR2: MNHNY, SVGAGI (reference sequence). This CDR3 contains 12 residues. V dropped 8 bases and J dropped 2 bases, with 7 bases sitting between them. DNA for the CDR3: TGTGCCAGCGGGGGGACTGGAAACACCATATATTTT. Translation gives CASGGTGNTIYF.

In regard to this clone: Other nucleotide sequences from this sample produce the same CDR3. The rearrangement joins TRBV30 to TRBJ2-5; a possible D gene is TRBD2 (5 bases). The ends were cut back, 1 base at V and 5 bases at J, with 11 bases in the middle. CDR3 length: 13 residues. Germline CDR1 reads GTSNPN; CDR2 reads SVGIG (reference sequence). The CDR3 region is CAWSGGLGETQYF. The CDR3 nucleotides read TGTGCCTGGAGTGGTGGACTCGGGGAGACCCAGTACTTC.

The chain recombines TRBV3-1 (or the pseudogene TRBV3-2) with TRBJ2-1, with D maybe TRBD1 (6 bases). V lost 1 base, J lost 8 bases, and 15 bases lay in between. CDR1 and CDR2 (germline): LGHDT, YNNKEL (reference sequence). The CDR3 runs 15 residues. The CDR3 is CASSQVRQGSHEQFF. DNA for the CDR3: TGTGCCAGCAGCCAAGTCCGTCAGGGGTCCCATGAGCAGTTCTTC.

This clone has a single count. The chain uses TRBV5-1 and TRBJ1-4; D perhaps matches TRBD1 (6 bases). V lost 3 bases and J lost 0, with 12 bases in between. The CDR3 is 16 residues long. From germline, CDR1 is SGHRS and CDR2 YFSETQ. CDR3 DNA sequence: TGCGCCAGCAGCTCACAGGGTGCGTCAACTAATGAAAAACTGTTTTTT. Translated: CASSSQGASTNEKLFF.

The chain carries TRBV19 and TRBJ2-2, with TRBD1 matching 8 bases. The V gene end was trimmed by 0 bases and the J gene end by 5 bases; junction bases not matched to a gene: 8. The CDR3 spans 17 residues. Germline V gene data show CDR1 as LNHDA and CDR2 as SQIVND (reference sequence). CDR3 sequence (DNA): TGTGCCAGTAGTATAGAAGTCAGGACAGGGACGACCGGGGAGCTGTTTTTT. Translating it yields CASSIEVRTGTTGELFF.

V gene TRBV5-6 combines with J gene TRBJ2-7; 10 bases map to TRBD1. The ends lost 1 base at V and 9 bases at J; junction bases unmatched: 10. Germline loops: CDR1 SGHDT, CDR2 YYEEEE. The CDR3 has 15 amino acids. The CDR3 loop reads CASSLLGQGRKAQYF. As DNA, the CDR3 is TGTGCCAGCAGCTTGTTGGGACAGGGGCGAAAAGCGCAGTACTTC.

The CDR3 loop reads CASSLETGGYGYTF. Written as DNA, the CDR3 is TGTGCCAGCAGCTTAGAAACAGGGGGGTACGGCTACACCTTC. This sequence joins TRBV7-9 and TRBJ1-2, with 8 bases matching TRBD1. Germline CDR1 SEHNR, CDR2 FQNEAQ (reference sequence). The CDR3 runs 14 residues. V was clipped by 1 base and J by 8 bases; unmatched bases: 6.

A few counts support this clone. The chain is built from TRBV2 and TRBJ1-5; 8 bases map to TRBD1. Losses at the gene ends were 0 bases for V and 2 bases for J; bases not matched to a gene: 3. Germline lookup yields CDR1 SNHLY and CDR2 FYNNEI. This CDR3 has 16 residues. CDR3 loop: CASSEALTGGNQPQHF. DNA of the CDR3: TGTGCCAGCAGTGAAGCGCTGACAGGGGGCAATCAGCCCCAGCATTTT. The variable domain in full, completed from reference TRBV2 and TRBJ1-5, reads EPEVTQTPSHQVTQMGQEVILRCVPISNHLYFYWYRQILGQKVEFLVSFYNNEISEKSEIFDDQFSVERPDGSNFTLKIRSTKLEDSAMYFCASSEALTGGNQPQHFGDGTRLSIL.

The table lists this clone with a count of one. Other nucleotide sequences from this sample produce the same CDR3. The chain links TRBV19 to TRBJ2-1; no reliable D call. CDR3 length: 12 residues. Germline-derived CDR1 and CDR2 are LNHDA and SQIVND (reference sequence). The ends were cut back, 2 bases at V and 6 bases at J, with 5 bases in the middle. In DNA form, the CDR3 reads TGTGCCAGTAGTATACTAGGCAATGAGCAGTTCTTC. Amino acids: CASSILGNEQFF.

The chain combines TRBV18 with TRBJ2-5; 9 nucleotides align to TRBD1. The junction had 6 bases not matched to a gene; V was cut back by 6 bases and J by 1 base. The CDR3 spans 15 residues. The V gene's germline CDR1 is KGHSH and CDR2 LQKENI. In DNA, the CDR3 is TGTGCCAGCTCCCTGGACAGGGGATCCCAAGAGACCCAGTACTTC. It yields the protein CASSLDRGSQETQYF.

The genes are TRBV24-1 and TRBJ2-5, with TRBD2 matching 11 bases. Trimming cost V 3 bases and J 2 bases; bases outside gene matches: 10. The CDR3 contains 18 residues. Germline V gives CDR1 KGHDR, CDR2 SFDVKD. The CDR3 loop is CATSDVPGLADMQETQYF. The CDR3, as DNA: TGTGCCACCAGTGATGTCCCGGGACTAGCGGATATGCAAGAGACCCAGTACTTC.

The chain combines TRBV7-3 with TRBJ2-7; D perhaps matches TRBD2 (6 bases). V was pared by 0 bases and J by 0 bases, with 15 bases between. The CDR3 runs to 17 residues. From germline, CDR1 is SGHTA and CDR2 FQGTGA. The CDR3: CASSLTPNGGSSYEQYF. The CDR3 DNA reads as TGTGCCAGCAGCTTAACGCCTAACGGGGGTAGCTCCTACGAGCAGTACTTC.